A single sample gave rise to the 27 T cell receptor beta chains below, sequenced in a study of memory CD4+ T cells and cytomegalovirus serostatus. Measured with immunoSEQ multiplex PCR; TCRdb has only the in-frame clones, and not every one. The table has about 82,000 clones, approximately 80% seen once; the top ten hold around 0.84%. The sort gate was single viable CD3+CD4+CD8-CD45RO+ cells for memory CD4+ T cells. Material: memory CD4+ T cells from blood. The receptors derive from an adult in good health and CMV-seronegative.

V gene TRBV28 combines with J gene TRBJ1-6; a weak D match, TRBD1 (6 bases). CDR1 is MDHEN, CDR2 SYDVKM, per germline. Trimming took off 6 bases at V and 9 bases at J, with 15 bases between the two ends. The CDR3 contains 14 residues. CDR3: CASSRQAHGSPLHF. The CDR3 DNA follows: TGTGCCAGCAGCCGACAGGCCCACGGTTCACCCCTCCACTTT. The entire variable domain, with the rest obtained from reference TRBV28 and TRBJ1-6, is as follows: DVKVTQSSRYLVKRTGEKVFLECVQDMDHENMFWYRQDPGLGLRLIYFSYDVKMKEKGDIPEGYSVSREKKERFSLILESASTNQTSMYLCASSRQAHGSPLHFGNGTRLTVT.

The V and J genes are TRBV6-4 and TRBJ1-5; 7 bases align to TRBD1. This CDR3 has 13 residues. V shed 5 bases and J 4 bases; nucleotides not matched to a gene: 2. CDR1 is MRHNA, CDR2 SNTAGT, per germline. In DNA form, the CDR3 reads TGTGCCAGCAGTTTGACAGGGAATCAGCCCCAGCATTTT. Its translation is CASSLTGNQPQHF.

This clone was recorded only once. This chain links TRBV5-1 with TRBJ1-1; D is unclear. In germline, CDR1 is SGHRS, CDR2 YFSETQ. This CDR3 is 14 amino acids long. V was trimmed by 0 bases and J by 1 base, leaving 7 bases between them. DNA of the CDR3: TGCGCCAGCAGCTTGGGGCGGGCGAACACTGAAGCTTTCTTT. It translates to CASSLGRANTEAFF.

The chain carries TRBV9 and TRBJ1-1, with TRBD1 as a possible D gene (6 bases). The CDR3 loop spans 14 amino acids. Trimming shortened V by 4 bases and J by 4 bases, and 14 bases separated the two germline ends. The germline CDR1 and CDR2 sequences are SGDLS and YYNGEE. The CDR3 nucleotides read TGTGCCAGCAGCAGGGGGAGACTGGGCACTGAAGCTTTCTTT. This encodes CASSRGRLGTEAFF.

This clone showed up just a few times. The chain uses TRBV4-2 and TRBJ1-5, with D maybe TRBD1 (6 bases). The CDR3 is made up of 16 amino acids. Germline V CDR1 and CDR2: LGHNA, YNFKEQ. The ends were cut back, 5 bases at V and 0 bases at J, with 14 bases in the middle. CDR3 bases: TGTGCCAGCAGCGCCAGGGGTGAGTATAGCAATCAGCCCCAGCATTTT. Protein product: CASSARGEYSNQPQHF.

This clone has more than one count but fewer than ten. The chain combines TRBV9 with TRBJ2-7; D unclear. There are 15 residues in the CDR3. Trimming left V 0 bases short and J 0 bases short, with 10 bases between. Germline-derived CDR1 and CDR2 are SGDLS and YYNGEE. The CDR3 spells CASSVEGASSYEQYF. DNA for the CDR3: TGTGCCAGCAGCGTAGAAGGCGCCAGCTCCTACGAGCAGTACTTC.

The chain joins TRBV15 to TRBJ1-1, with 9 bases fitting TRBD1. The CDR3 length is 13 residues. The V gene end was trimmed by 5 bases and the J gene end by 4 bases; junction bases not matched to a gene: 2. Germline V gives CDR1 LNHNV, CDR2 YYDKDF (reference sequence). Here the CDR3 reads CATSSQGATEAFF. CDR3 DNA sequence: TGTGCCACCAGCTCACAGGGGGCCACTGAAGCTTTCTTT.

The V gene is TRBV2, the J gene TRBJ2-2, with unresolved D. Trimming removed 7 bases at V and 0 bases at J, with 12 bases between. This CDR3 has 15 amino acids. Germline values: CDR1 SNHLY, CDR2 FYNNEI. For the CDR3, the DNA is TGTGCCAGCAAGCGTGTTCGGACGAACACCGGGGAGCTGTTTTTT. Translation: CASKRVRTNTGELFF.

The chain has TRBV30 and TRBJ2-7; 7 bases map to TRBD1. V gave up 3 bases and J gave up 6 bases; unmatched junction bases: 11. The CDR3 is made up of 14 amino acids. Germline V gives CDR1 GTSNPN, CDR2 SVGIG (reference sequence). CDR3 in DNA: TGTGCCTGGAGCACAGGGGTTGTAAGGGGCGAGCAGTACTTC. This gives the protein CAWSTGVVRGEQYF.

This clone qualifies as medium-sized. The chain carries TRBV6-6 and TRBJ1-5; TRBD1 is a possible D gene (6 bases). The CDR3 is made up of 16 amino acids. CDR1 and CDR2 from the germline V gene are MNHNY and SVGAGI (reference sequence). V dropped 5 bases and J dropped 9 bases, with 23 bases sitting between them. CDR3 amino acids: CASSTRTVSRTSPQHF. The CDR3 DNA is TGTGCCAGCAGTACCCGGACAGTAAGCCGAACATCGCCCCAGCATTTT.

This clone occurred a few times. The chain joins TRBV7-2 to TRBJ2-2; possible D gene TRBD2, 5 bases. This CDR3 has 14 amino acids. V was clipped by 5 bases and J by 1 base, with 8 bases between them. CDR1 SGHTA and CDR2 FQGNSA come from the germline V gene. CDR3 protein: CASSLGRNTGELFF. The DNA of the CDR3 is TGTGCCAGCAGCCTAGGGAGGAACACCGGGGAGCTGTTTTTT.

This clone was picked up a small number of times. This CDR3 is CASSAQGNYGYTF. As DNA, the CDR3 is TGCGCCAGCAGCGCGCAGGGGAACTATGGCTACACCTTC. The chain recombines TRBV5-1 with TRBJ1-2, with a tentative D call TRBD1 (6 bases). The CDR3 is 13 amino acids. The V end was cut by 4 bases, the J end by 2 bases, with 9 bases between. CDR1 SGHRS and CDR2 YFSETQ come from the germline V gene.

This clone has ten or more counts. Here the CDR3 DNA reads TGTGCCAGCAGTGCCGGGACACCCACCGGGGAGCTGTTTTTT. Translating gives CASSAGTPTGELFF. The chain links TRBV28 to TRBJ2-2, with D perhaps TRBD1 (6 bases). Trimming took 5 bases from V and 4 from J, leaving 11 bases between them. Germline V CDR1 and CDR2: MDHEN, SYDVKM. The CDR3 is made up of 14 amino acids.

This clone was seen a single time. The chain recombines TRBV27 with TRBJ2-7, with TRBD2 identical over 8 bases. The length of the CDR3 is 14 residues. Germline values: CDR1 MNHEY, CDR2 SMNVEV (reference sequence). V gave up 6 bases and J gave up 2 bases; unmatched junction bases: 6. CDR3 in amino acids: CASSRAGAPYEQYF. The CDR3 coding sequence is TGTGCCAGCAGCCGAGCGGGGGCCCCCTACGAGCAGTACTTC.

The chain has TRBV29-1 and TRBJ2-7, with D perhaps matching TRBD1 (6 bases). CDR3 length: 11 amino acids. CDR1 is SQVTM and CDR2 is ANQGSEA in the germline V gene. Trimming took 7 bases from V and 2 from J, leaving 9 bases between them. CDR3 DNA sequence: TGCAGCGGGGGACACCCCTACGAGCAGTACTTC. It encodes CSGGHPYEQYF.

The chain combines TRBV30 with TRBJ2-5, with TRBD1 as a possible D gene (5 bases). V lost 2 bases and J lost 4, with 8 bases in between. CDR1 GTSNPN and CDR2 SVGIG come from the germline V gene (reference sequence). The CDR3 runs to 12 residues. The CDR3 loop reads CAWSQGRETQYF. CDR3 in DNA: TGTGCCTGGAGTCAGGGCAGAGAGACCCAGTACTTC.

This clone has more than one count but fewer than ten. The DNA of the CDR3 is TGTGCCAGCACGGTCGCAGCCATGAACACTGAAGCTTTCTTT. Translated: CASTVAAMNTEAFF. The chain couples TRBV2 to TRBJ1-1; no reliable D call. In germline, CDR1 is SNHLY, CDR2 FYNNEI. The CDR3 contains 14 residues. V was trimmed by 7 bases and J by 0 bases, leaving 12 bases between them.

J is TRBJ1-4 and V is TRBV19, with 7 bases that match TRBD1. The germline CDR1 and CDR2 sequences are LNHDA and SQIVND (reference sequence). The J segment lost 8 bases and the V segment lost 5 bases, leaving 8 bases of the junction unmatched. There are 14 residues in the CDR3. This CDR3 is CASSYKGAGEKLFF. The CDR3 DNA reads as TGTGCCAGTAGTTACAAGGGGGCAGGGGAAAAACTGTTTTTT.

CDR3 in amino acids: CASSLMGREYQPQHF. CDR3 nucleotides: TGTGCCAGCAGCTTGATGGGCAGAGAATATCAGCCCCAGCATTTT. J is TRBJ1-5 and V is TRBV5-6, with D uncertain. Germline values: CDR1 SGHDT, CDR2 YYEEEE. This CDR3 is 15 amino acids long. V was trimmed by 1 base and J by 5 bases, leaving 13 bases between them.

The J gene is TRBJ2-6, the V gene TRBV5-1, with D possibly matching TRBD1 (8 bases). The CDR3 is 18 amino acids. Deletions cut 0 bases from V and 4 bases from J, with 17 bases between. The V gene's germline CDR1 is SGHRS and CDR2 YFSETQ. The CDR3 coding sequence is TGCGCCAGCAGCTTGGCGCTACAGGGGGGGGCCGGGGCCAACGTCCTGACTTTC. Translation gives CASSLALQGGAGANVLTF.

The J gene is TRBJ2-5, the V gene TRBV5-4; no firm D call. With 4 bases removed from V and 4 bases from J, the gap between germline ends came to 11 bases. The germline CDR1 and CDR2 sequences are SGHNT and YYREEE (reference sequence). The CDR3 spans 13 residues. The CDR3 sequence is CASSPTGSETQYF. The CDR3 nucleotides are TGTGCCAGCAGCCCGACGGGTTCAGAGACCCAGTACTTC.

Here the CDR3 reads CASSWGAGTEAFF. For the CDR3, the DNA is TGTGCCAGCAGTTGGGGAGCCGGCACTGAAGCTTTCTTT. The chain employs TRBV6-1 and TRBJ1-1; D gene ambiguous. Germline-derived CDR1 and CDR2 are MNHNS and SASEGT. The CDR3 covers 13 residues. The V end was cut by 5 bases, the J end by 4 bases, with 11 bases between.

The gene calls are TRBV30 and TRBJ2-7, with 8 bases lining up with TRBD2. The CDR3 covers 11 residues. The V gene end was trimmed by 6 bases and the J gene end by 4 bases; junction bases not matched to a gene: 2. Germline V CDR1 and CDR2: GTSNPN, SVGIG (reference sequence). The CDR3 here is CACRGGYEQYF. In DNA, the CDR3 is TGTGCCTGCCGGGGGGGTTACGAGCAGTACTTC.

This sequence joins TRBV27 and TRBJ2-2; the D is unclear. V dropped 9 bases and J dropped 7 bases, with 18 bases sitting between them. CDR1 is MNHEY and CDR2 is SMNVEV in the germline V gene (reference sequence). The CDR3 has 14 amino acids. Written as DNA, the CDR3 is TGTGCCAGTTACGCCGGGTGGCTAGGCGGGGAGCTGTTTTTT. Its translation is CASYAGWLGGELFF.

The chain combines TRBV7-2 with TRBJ1-6; D is possibly TRBD1 (5 bases). The CDR3 runs to 14 residues. Germline V gives CDR1 SGHTA, CDR2 FQGNSA. Trimming pared 5 bases from V and 10 bases from J, leaving 15 bases between. The CDR3 DNA follows: TGTGCCAGCAGCATCGGGACTGTCTCATCACCCCTCCACTTT. Its translation is CASSIGTVSSPLHF. The full variable domain, in which reference TRBV7-2 and TRBJ1-6 provide the parts outside the CDR3, is GAGVSQSPSNKVTEKGKDVELRCDPISGHTALYWYRQSLGQGLEFLIYFQGNSAPDKSGLPSDRFSAERTGGSVSTLTIQRTQQEDSAVYLCASSIGTVSSPLHFGNGTRLTVT.

V usage is TRBV6-5 and J usage is TRBJ2-2; a weak D match, TRBD2 (6 bases). There are 14 residues in the CDR3. V lost 6 bases to trimming and J lost 2 bases, with 10 bases between them. Germline V gene data show CDR1 as MNHEY and CDR2 as SVGAGI. The CDR3 reads CASSLGLNTGELFF. In DNA form, the CDR3 reads TGTGCCAGCAGCCTGGGACTTAACACCGGGGAGCTGTTTTTT.

The V gene is TRBV6-1, the J gene TRBJ2-3, with 10 positions matching TRBD1. Trimming at V came to 8 bases and at J to 4 bases, leaving 9 bases not matched to a gene. The CDR3 totals 15 residues. The germline CDR1 and CDR2 sequences are MNHNS and SASEGT. The CDR3 here is CASGKRTGGADTQYF. CDR3 DNA sequence: TGTGCCAGCGGGAAAAGGACAGGGGGGGCAGATACGCAGTATTTT.